The 21 T cell receptor beta chains reported below all come from one sample, sequenced in a study of tissue T cells after allogeneic stem cell transplantation. The sample's time point: mouse harvest day 7 after allogeneic transplant. Each mouse received 10^7 T-cell-depleted marrow cells plus 10^6 splenic CD5+ T cells by tail vein. TCRdb's copy holds only in-frame clones and misses some; the assay was immunoSEQ multiplex PCR. The table records around 7,000 clones, roughly 50% of them present only once. Sequences were obtained from lymph node tissue. The receptor source for this set is a female BALB/c mouse given C57BL/6 T cells with graft-versus-host disease after an allogeneic hematopoietic cell transplant.

Only a few counts were recorded for this clone. The gene symbols are mouse symbols. Sequencing ends 1 residue short of the CDR3 end; the germline J gene provides the rest. V is TRBV16 and J is TRBJ2-5; 10 bases align to TRBD2. V lost 5 bases to trimming and J lost 0 bases; unmatched junction nucleotides: 5. Germline CDR1 is SGHSA and CDR2 is FRNQAP. The CDR3 runs to 16 residues. CDR3 in amino acids: CASSQTGGFNQDTQYF. Incomplete CDR3 DNA: TGTGCAAGCAGCCAGACTGGGGGGTTTAACCAAGACACCCAGTAC.

With regard to this clone: The gene names given are mouse names. The CDR3 loop is CASSPLGNQDTQYF. CDR3 DNA (partial): TGTGCCAGCAGTCCACTGGGAAACCAAGACACCCAGTAC. The chain carries TRBV26 and TRBJ2-5, with a tentative D call TRBD2 (6 bases). The read terminates 1 residue ahead of where the CDR3 ends, so the germline J gene completes it. From germline, CDR1 is KGHPV and CDR2 FQNQEV (reference sequence). The length of the CDR3 is 14 residues. V gave up 4 bases and J gave up 0 bases, with 8 bases separating them.

For this clone: All gene names here are mouse names. The read halts 1 residue ahead of the CDR3 end, with the missing end drawn from the germline J gene. The chain has TRBV13-2 and TRBJ2-7; TRBD1 is a possible D gene (6 bases). There are 11 residues in the CDR3. The germline V and J ends were trimmed by 5 bases and 6 bases, with 9 bases remaining between them. Germline CDR1 is NNHNN and CDR2 is SYGAGS (reference sequence). This chain's CDR3 is CASGDSFEQYF. The DNA read from the CDR3 is TGTGCCAGCGGGGACAGTTTTGAACAGTAC.

As to this clone: Germline and genes: mouse. The read terminates 1 residue ahead of where the CDR3 ends, so the germline J gene completes it. This chain links TRBV5 with TRBJ2-1, with 8 positions matching TRBD1. The germline CDR1 and CDR2 sequences are LGHNA and YNLKQL (reference sequence). The length of the CDR3 is 15 residues. V shed 3 bases and J 1 base; nucleotides not matched to a gene: 2. The CDR3 sequence: CASSHGQGNYAEQFF. The DNA read from the CDR3 is TGTGCCAGCAGCCACGGACAGGGAAACTATGCTGAGCAGTTC.

As concerns this clone: Gene names and germline match the mouse. The read ends 1 residue before the CDR3 terminus; that terminus is restored from the germline J gene. This rearrangement joins TRBV26 to TRBJ2-5, with unresolved D. The CDR3 totals 14 residues. Germline V gives CDR1 KGHPV, CDR2 FQNQEV (reference sequence). The V end lost 4 bases, the J end lost 0 bases, and 8 bases lay between the germline ends. The CDR3 is CASSPTVNQDTQYF. The CDR3 bases that were read are TGTGCCAGCAGTCCTACAGTTAACCAAGACACCCAGTAC. The full variable domain, its missing parts supplied by reference TRBV26 and TRBJ2-5, is NSKVIQTPRYLVKGQGQKAKMRCIPEKGHPVVFWYQQNKNNEFKFLINFQNQEVLQQIDMTEKRFSAECPSNSPCSLEIQSSEAGDSALYLCASSPTVNQDTQYFGPGTRLLVL.

This clone has a handful of counts. These gene names are mouse names. The part of the CDR3 DNA that was read is TGTGCCAGCAGTAGGGGACAGTCCTATGAACAGTAC. It translates to CASSRGQSYEQY. The full-length CDR3 reads as CASSRGQSYEQYF. The chain uses TRBV3 and TRBJ2-7; 7 nucleotides match TRBD1. Read data end 1 residue before the CDR3 end; the end is taken from the germline J gene. With 6 bases clipped from V and 1 base from J, the junction kept 3 bases outside the gene matches. The CDR3 loop spans 13 amino acids. Per germline, CDR1 SNHLY and CDR2 FYNGKV (reference sequence).

This clone was picked up a small number of times. Mouse germline and gene names are used. The DNA ends 1 residue before the CDR3 does, and the rest of the CDR3 is filled in from the germline J gene. This chain uses TRBV12-1 with TRBJ1-3; D is ambiguous. The germline V gene encodes CDR1 SGHSN and CDR2 HYEKVE. V lost 0 bases and J lost 0, with 2 bases in between. The CDR3 spans 13 residues. The CDR3 DNA, read in part, is TGTGCCAGCTCTCTCAGTTCTGGAAATACGCTCTAT. Translation: CASSLSSGNTLY. The full CDR3 reads CASSLSSGNTLYF. The whole variable domain, remainder taken from reference TRBV12-1 and TRBJ1-3, is DSGVVQSPRHIIKEKGGRSVLTCIPISGHSNVVWYQQTLGKELKFLIQHYEKVERDKGFLPSRFSVQQFDDYHSEMNMSALELEDSAMYFCASSLSSGNTLYFGEGSRLIVV.

A remark on this clone: Gene labels here are mouse ones. With the read ending 1 residue before the CDR3 end, the germline J gene is used to fill in that end. V usage is TRBV1 and J usage is TRBJ2-5; 8 nucleotides align to TRBD2. Germline V gene data show CDR1 as NSQYPW and CDR2 as LRSPGD (reference sequence). The V and J ends lost 3 bases and 4 bases, in that order; junction bases with no gene match: 3. The CDR3 has 14 residues. The CDR3 bases that were read are TGCACCTGCAGTGCCTCTGGGGGGAAAGACACCCAGTAC. Encoded protein: CTCSASGGKDTQY. The complete CDR3 sequence is CTCSASGGKDTQYF.

Remarks on this clone: Each gene name is a mouse one. The read halts 1 residue ahead of the CDR3 end, with the missing end drawn from the germline J gene. V gene TRBV26 combines with J gene TRBJ2-2, with 8 bases matching TRBD1. The J segment lost 4 bases and the V segment lost 4 bases, leaving 2 bases of the junction unmatched. CDR3 length equals 14 residues. CDR1 is KGHPV and CDR2 is FQNQEV in the germline V gene (reference sequence). The CDR3 here is CASSPRGRTGQLYF. Incomplete CDR3 DNA: TGTGCCAGCAGTCCCAGGGGGCGCACCGGGCAGCTCTAC.

Concerning this clone: All gene names here are mouse names. The read terminates 1 residue ahead of where the CDR3 ends, so the germline J gene completes it. The rearrangement uses TRBV19 and TRBJ1-4; perhaps TRBD1 as D (6 bases). Germline CDR1 and CDR2: FNHDT and SITEND (reference sequence). This CDR3 comprises 14 residues. The V end lost 6 bases, the J end lost 2 bases, and 11 bases lay between the germline ends. The CDR3 DNA, read in part, is TGTGCCAGCACCGGGACAAGATCCAACGAAAGATTATTT. As protein: CASTGTRSNERLF. The full CDR3 protein is CASTGTRSNERLFF.

This clone was seen a few times. The listed genes are named as in mouse. The observed sequence ends 1 residue before the CDR3 terminus, with the missing tail filled in from the germline J gene. The chain links TRBV26 to TRBJ2-7; D remains ambiguous. Trimming pared 4 bases from V and 6 bases from J, leaving 1 base between. The CDR3 loop spans 9 amino acids. Germline V gives CDR1 KGHPV, CDR2 FQNQEV (reference sequence). CDR3 DNA, as far as it was read: TGTGCCAGCAGTCGTGAACAGTAC. Protein sequence: CASSREQY. The entire CDR3 reads CASSREQYF.

The sample holds a few counts of this clone. Gene names denote mouse genes. The CDR3 goes on 1 residue after the read ends, and that part is filled in from the germline J gene. The same CDR3 arises from other DNA sequences in this sample as well. The chain employs TRBV19 and TRBJ2-7; D is unresolved. The CDR3 is 12 amino acids. Germline CDR1 FNHDT, CDR2 SITEND (reference sequence). V lost 5 bases and J 4 bases, leaving 10 bases between the germline ends. The CDR3 region is CASSRRGYEQYF. The sequenced part of the CDR3 DNA is TGTGCCAGCAGCCGCCGGGGTTATGAACAGTAC.

Regarding this clone: Mouse names are used for the genes. The read stops 1 residue short of the end of the CDR3; the missing end is completed from the germline J gene. The rearrangement joins TRBV26 to TRBJ1-1; 8 bases are a match to TRBD1. V trimming: 4 bases; J trimming: 3 bases; junction bases outside the gene matches: 1. The CDR3 is 13 amino acids. Germline loops: CDR1 KGHPV, CDR2 FQNQEV (reference sequence). CDR3 DNA (partial): TGTGCCAGCAGTCCGGACAGGGACACAGAAGTCTTC. This encodes CASSPDRDTEVF. The complete CDR3 protein is CASSPDRDTEVFF. The full variable domain, with the rest looked up from reference TRBV26 and TRBJ1-1, is NSKVIQTPRYLVKGQGQKAKMRCIPEKGHPVVFWYQQNKNNEFKFLINFQNQEVLQQIDMTEKRFSAECPSNSPCSLEIQSSEAGDSALYLCASSPDRDTEVFFGKGTRLTVV.

In the case of this clone: Compared with germline, one end of the junction differs, possibly owing to a read error. Genes and germline come from the mouse. The sequenced fragment ends 1 residue before the CDR3 boundary, so the rest is inferred from the germline J gene. This chain joins TRBV19 and TRBJ1-4; unclear D gene. This CDR3 is 14 amino acids long. CDR1 FNHDT and CDR2 SITEND come from the germline V gene (reference sequence). This CDR3 reads CASKHNFSNQRLFF. Partial CDR3 DNA: TGTGCCAGCAAGCACAACTTTTCCAACCAAAGATTATTT.

This clone showed up just a few times. Each gene name is a mouse one. Sequencing ends 1 residue short of the CDR3 end; the germline J gene provides the rest. The chain has TRBV3 and TRBJ1-4; TRBD1 might be the D (5 bases). The V end lost 5 bases, the J end lost 1 base, and 8 bases lay between the germline ends. Germline assignment: CDR1 SNHLY and CDR2 FYNGKV (reference sequence). The CDR3 extends over 14 amino acids. The CDR3 bases that were read are TGTGCCAGCAGCCCCAGGGCTTCCAACGAAAGATTATTT. It translates to CASSPRASNERLF. The entire CDR3 reads CASSPRASNERLFF.

With respect to this clone: Gene labels here are mouse ones. CDR3 DNA (partial): TGTGCCTGGAGTTTCGGGACTGGGGAAAACACCTTGTAC. It translates to CAWSFGTGENTLY. The entire CDR3 sequence reads CAWSFGTGENTLYF. The chain joins TRBV31 to TRBJ2-4, with TRBD2 matching 10 bases. The CDR3 end is not reached by the read, which stops 1 residue before it; the germline J gene fills it in. After removal of 2 bases from V and 4 bases from J, the junction contained 3 bases not matched to a gene. This CDR3 contains 14 residues. From germline, CDR1 is GKSSPN and CDR2 SITVG. Supplemented by reference TRBV31 and TRBJ2-4, the full variable domain reads AQTIHQWPVAEIKAVGSPLSLGCTIKGKSSPNLYWYWQATGGTLQQLFYSITVGQVESVVQLNLSASRPKDDQFILSTEKLLLSHSGFYLCAWSFGTGENTLYFGAGTRLSVL.

This clone was counted once. Mouse germline and gene names are used. With the read ending 1 residue before the CDR3 end, the germline J gene is used to fill in that end. This rearrangement joins TRBV12-2 to TRBJ2-1; 7 bases match TRBD2. CDR1 is SGHLS, CDR2 HYDKME, per germline. CDR3 length: 15 residues. The junction had 4 bases not matched to a gene; V was cut back by 0 bases and J by 3 bases. CDR3 sequence reads: CASSLGGVGYAEQFF. CDR3 bases read: TGTGCCAGCTCTCTCGGGGGGGTAGGCTATGCTGAGCAGTTC.

By its share, this clone is medium-sized. The gene symbols are mouse symbols. Read coverage stops 1 residue before the CDR3 terminus; the germline J gene supplies the remainder. The chain couples TRBV26 to TRBJ2-1; D unclear. The length of the CDR3 is 10 residues. V lost 8 bases and J lost 7, with 6 bases in between. CDR1 and CDR2 from the germline V gene are KGHPV and FQNQEV (reference sequence). CDR3 region: CASAQAEQFF. CDR3 bases read: TGTGCCAGCGCTCAGGCTGAGCAGTTC.

In its sample, this clone was seen a few times. Genes here carry mouse names. The read gets to within 1 residue of the CDR3 end, and the germline J gene fills in the rest. The V and J genes are TRBV23 and TRBJ2-5; TRBD2, as called in the table, went unchecked against the DNA. The CDR3 loop spans 15 amino acids. Germline CDR1 reads KGHTA; CDR2 reads FQNQQP. The CDR3 DNA, read in part, is TGCTCCAGCAGTCACTGGGGGGGCCACCAAGACACCCAGTAC. As protein: CSSSHWGGHQDTQY. The whole CDR3 protein is CSSSHWGGHQDTQYF.

Turning to this clone: The gene names given are mouse names. The read comes to an end 1 residue before the CDR3 does, leaving the germline J gene to fill in the end. Other DNA sequences in this specimen translate into the identical CDR3. The chain links TRBV26 to TRBJ1-1; possible D gene TRBD1, 6 bases. This CDR3 is built from 13 residues. Trimming left V 6 bases short and J 1 base short, with 9 bases between. Per germline, CDR1 KGHPV and CDR2 FQNQEV (reference sequence). CDR3 residues: CASSLQGNTEVFF. The CDR3 DNA, read in part, is TGTGCCAGCAGCCTACAGGGAAACACAGAAGTCTTC.

This clone was counted between two and nine times. Mouse germline and gene names are used. CDR3 bases read: TGCTCCAGCAGTCAATCGATAGGACAGGACTATGAACAGTAC. It encodes CSSSQSIGQDYEQY. The entire CDR3 sequence reads CSSSQSIGQDYEQYF. The rearrangement uses TRBV23 and TRBJ2-7; the table names TRBD1, a call not compared with the DNA. Read data end 1 residue before the CDR3 end; the end is taken from the germline J gene. The germline gives CDR1 KGHTA, CDR2 FQNQQP. The CDR3 covers 15 residues.